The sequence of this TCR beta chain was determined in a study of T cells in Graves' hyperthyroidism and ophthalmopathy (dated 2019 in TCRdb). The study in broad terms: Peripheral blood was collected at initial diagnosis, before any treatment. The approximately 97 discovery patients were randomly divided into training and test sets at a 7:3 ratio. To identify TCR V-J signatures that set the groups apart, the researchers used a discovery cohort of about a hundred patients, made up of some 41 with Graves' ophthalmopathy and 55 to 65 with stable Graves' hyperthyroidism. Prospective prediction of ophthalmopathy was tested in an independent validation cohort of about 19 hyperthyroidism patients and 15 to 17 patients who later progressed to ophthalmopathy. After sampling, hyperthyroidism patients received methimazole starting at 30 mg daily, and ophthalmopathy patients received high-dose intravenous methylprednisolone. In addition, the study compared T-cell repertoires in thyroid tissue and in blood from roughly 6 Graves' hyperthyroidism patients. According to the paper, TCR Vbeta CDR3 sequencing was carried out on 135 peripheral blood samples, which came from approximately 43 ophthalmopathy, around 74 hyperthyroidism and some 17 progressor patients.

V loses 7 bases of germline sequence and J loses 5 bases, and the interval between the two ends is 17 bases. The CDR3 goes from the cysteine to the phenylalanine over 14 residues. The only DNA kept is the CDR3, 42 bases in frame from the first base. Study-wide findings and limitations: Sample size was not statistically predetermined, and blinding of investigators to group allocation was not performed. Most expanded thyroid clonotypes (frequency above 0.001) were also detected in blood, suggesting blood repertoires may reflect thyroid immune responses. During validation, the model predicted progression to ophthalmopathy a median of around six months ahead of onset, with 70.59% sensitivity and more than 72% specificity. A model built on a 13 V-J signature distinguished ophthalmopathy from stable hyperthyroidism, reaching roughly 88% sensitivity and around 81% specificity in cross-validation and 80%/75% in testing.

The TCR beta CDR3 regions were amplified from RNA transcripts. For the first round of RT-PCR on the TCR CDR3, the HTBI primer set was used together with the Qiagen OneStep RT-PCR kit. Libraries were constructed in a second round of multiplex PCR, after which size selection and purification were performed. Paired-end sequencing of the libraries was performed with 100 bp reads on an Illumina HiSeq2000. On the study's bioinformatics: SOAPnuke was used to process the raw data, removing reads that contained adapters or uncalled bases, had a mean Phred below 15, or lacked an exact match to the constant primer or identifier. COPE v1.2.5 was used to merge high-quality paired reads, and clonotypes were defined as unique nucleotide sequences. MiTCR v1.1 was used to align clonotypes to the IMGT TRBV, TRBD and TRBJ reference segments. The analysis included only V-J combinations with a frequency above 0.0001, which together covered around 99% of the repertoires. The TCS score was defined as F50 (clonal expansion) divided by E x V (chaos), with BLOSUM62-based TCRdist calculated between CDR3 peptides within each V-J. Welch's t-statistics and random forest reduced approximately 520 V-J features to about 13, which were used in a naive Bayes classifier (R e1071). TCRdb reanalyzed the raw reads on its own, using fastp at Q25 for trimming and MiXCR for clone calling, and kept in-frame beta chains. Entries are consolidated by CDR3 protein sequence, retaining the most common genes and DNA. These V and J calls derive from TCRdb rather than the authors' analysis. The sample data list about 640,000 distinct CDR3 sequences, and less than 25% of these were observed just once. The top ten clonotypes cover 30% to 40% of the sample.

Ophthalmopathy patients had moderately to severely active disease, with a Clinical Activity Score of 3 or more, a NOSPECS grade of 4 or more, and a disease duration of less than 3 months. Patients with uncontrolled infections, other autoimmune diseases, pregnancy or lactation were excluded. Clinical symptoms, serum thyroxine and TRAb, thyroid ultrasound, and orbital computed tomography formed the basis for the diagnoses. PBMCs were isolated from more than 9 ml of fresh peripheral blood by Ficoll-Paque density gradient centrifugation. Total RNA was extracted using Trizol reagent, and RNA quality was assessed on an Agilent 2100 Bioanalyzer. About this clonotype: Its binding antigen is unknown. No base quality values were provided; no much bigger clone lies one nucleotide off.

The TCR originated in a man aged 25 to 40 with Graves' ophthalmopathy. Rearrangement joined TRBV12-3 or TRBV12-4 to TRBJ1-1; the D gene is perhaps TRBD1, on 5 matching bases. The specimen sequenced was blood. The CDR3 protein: CASTPGGMQTEAFF. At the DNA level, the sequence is TGTGCCAGCACCCCCGGGGGGATGCAGACTGAAGCTTTCTTT.